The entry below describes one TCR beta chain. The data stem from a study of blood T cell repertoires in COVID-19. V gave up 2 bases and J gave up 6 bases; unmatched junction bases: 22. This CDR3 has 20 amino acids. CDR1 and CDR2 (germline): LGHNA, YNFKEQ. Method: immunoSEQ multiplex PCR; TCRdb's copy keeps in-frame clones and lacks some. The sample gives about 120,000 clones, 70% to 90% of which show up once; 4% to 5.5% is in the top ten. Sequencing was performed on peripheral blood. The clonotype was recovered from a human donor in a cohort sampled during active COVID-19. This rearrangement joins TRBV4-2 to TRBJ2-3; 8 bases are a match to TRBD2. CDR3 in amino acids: CASSQLFSGDLRGLPDTQYF. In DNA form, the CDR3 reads TGTGCCAGCAGCCAACTATTTAGCGGGGACCTGCGGGGATTACCGGATACGCAGTATTTT.